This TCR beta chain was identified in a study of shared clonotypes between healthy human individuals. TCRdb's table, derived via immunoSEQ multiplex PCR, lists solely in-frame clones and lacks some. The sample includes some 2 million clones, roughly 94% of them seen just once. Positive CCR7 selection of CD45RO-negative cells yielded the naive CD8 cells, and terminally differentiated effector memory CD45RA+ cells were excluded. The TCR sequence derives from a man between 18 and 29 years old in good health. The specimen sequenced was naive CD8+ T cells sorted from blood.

CDR3 loop: CASSAWGLAADTQYF. DNA of the CDR3: TGTGCCAGCAGCGCGTGGGGACTAGCGGCAGATACGCAGTATTTT. V is TRBV5-4 and J is TRBJ2-3; 11 bases fit TRBD2. The J segment lost 4 bases and the V segment lost 4 bases, leaving 5 bases of the junction unmatched. The CDR3 covers 15 residues. Germline V lookup: CDR1 SGHNT, CDR2 YYREEE (reference sequence).